This TCR beta chain was captured by sequencing in a study of beta chain features in type 1 diabetes. Only a few counts were recorded for this clone. What it binds is unknown. The V and J ends lost 5 bases and 4 bases, in that order; junction bases with no gene match: 3. The V gene's germline CDR1 is ENHRY and CDR2 SYGVKD. CDR3 size: 15 residues. Overall study results and limits: There were fewer insertions and more deletions at the VDJ junctions of type 1 diabetes patients. For Type 1 diabetes patients, all four CD4+ subsets carried TCRB CDR3s that were moderately but significantly shorter.

Expressed TCRB transcripts got sequenced, as all isolated RNA was reverse transcribed. Clones were read by immunoSEQ multiplex PCR, and TCRdb kept only the in-frame ones, dropping some. The sample holds a few hundred thousand clones, approximately 11% seen once. The chain uses TRBV10-3 and TRBJ2-1; 12 bases fit TRBD2. Sequencing used naive CD4+ T cells from blood. The clonotype was recovered from a man under 40 with type 1 diabetes. The CDR3 reads CAISRLAGDYNEQFF. DNA of the CDR3: TGTGCCATCAGTCGACTAGCGGGGGATTACAATGAGCAGTTCTTC.